The rows below give T cell receptor beta chains drawn from one sample of a study of T cells expressing NK-cell markers. From its re-call of the 5' RACE reads, TCRdb lists each CDR3 protein once, without DNA. Its table lists roughly 160,000 distinct CDR3 sequences. The sample comprised blood T cells: a sorted CD56 or NKG2C T cell subset, CD4+ or CD8+ T cells, or bulk PBMC T cells (not recorded which). All receptors come from a man aged 18-70 years in good health. CDR3s include the opening cysteine and the closing phenylalanine or tryptophan.

J gene	V gene	CDR3 protein
TRBJ1-1	TRBV9	CASSPPGGLTEAFF
TRBJ2-3	TRBV6-1	CASSSVNTDTQYF
TRBJ2-7	TRBV4-2	CASSQQGGGSYEQYF
TRBJ2-1	TRBV14	CASSQGQGGYPQFF
TRBJ2-7	TRBV6-1	CASSEKGSGAYEQYF
TRBJ2-3	TRBV10-3	CAISGGTGDNTQYF
TRBJ1-2	TRBV12-3/TRBV12-4	CASRGWTGEAYGYTF
TRBJ1-5	TRBV2	CASSERDSRNQPQHF
TRBJ2-7	TRBV4-1	CASSHDTGTNYEQYF
TRBJ2-5	TRBV6-1	CASNAEDIPETQYF
TRBJ2-7	TRBV6-1	CASSEGREKPYEQYF
TRBJ2-7	TRBV15	CATSREGGDYSDEQYF
TRBJ1-2	TRBV7-9	CASSSTQERAGGYTF
TRBJ2-6	TRBV15	CATSIRDTAWEANVLTF
TRBJ2-3	TRBV9	CASSEEGPVRATDTQYF
TRBJ2-3	TRBV7-9	CASSPPTTRTDTQYF
TRBJ2-1	TRBV7-8	CASSFPGQYNEQFF
TRBJ2-1	TRBV6-2/TRBV6-3	CASSYSTSLEQFF
TRBJ2-1	TRBV27	CASSFSLAGGIGNEQFF
TRBJ2-5	TRBV6-6	CASTLQGETQYF
TRBJ2-1	TRBV13	CASSLRASAALVEQFF
TRBJ2-1	TRBV9	CASTPVATPYNEQFF
TRBJ2-7	TRBV11-2	CASSLELVGYEQYF
TRBJ2-7	TRBV6-1	CASSPEGEQYF
TRBJ2-1	TRBV19	CASSILATLTNEQFF
TRBJ2-7	TRBV19	CASSIERDGGPYEQYF
TRBJ1-5	TRBV19	CASSIQGGNQPQHF
TRBJ2-1	TRBV4-1	CASSQDLVGIRNEQFF
TRBJ2-7	TRBV24-1	CATSDSGVGSGDSYEQYF
TRBJ2-7	TRBV19	CASSERSAYEQYF
TRBJ2-5	TRBV7-6	CASSLERGTDYQETQYF
TRBJ2-1	TRBV2	CASSQPGQGYYNEQFF
TRBJ2-7	TRBV4-2	CASSQVLAETYEQYF
TRBJ2-7	TRBV7-6	CASSPSGTGAFEQYF
TRBJ2-7	TRBV5-6	CASSGSGTALSYEQYF
TRBJ2-3	TRBV2	CASTFDGLRGTDTQYF
TRBJ2-1	TRBV19	CASSHLGGPGNEQFF